A selection of T cell receptor beta chains follows, all from one sample in a study of CD8 T cells in ankylosing spondylitis. Via MiXCR, TCRdb re-called the 5' RACE reads, giving one row per CDR3 protein. The sample comprises around 450,000 distinct CDR3 sequences, around 26% of which are singletons, and about 0.92% rests with the top ten. Source material: blood, either unsorted or a sorted T cell fraction (not recorded which). Receptors originate from a male donor with ankylosing spondylitis. Each CDR3 is given with its conserved first and last residue. A D gene is named only where the DNA matches it firmly. The size entry is marked missing in some rows and otherwise reads once, few, many or a size class.

d_call,j_call,cdr3_length,clone_size,v_call,cdr3_aa,cdr3_nt
.,TRBJ2-5,14,.,TRBV11-3,CASSRDGQQETQYF,TGTGCCAGCAGCCGGGACGGTCAGCAAGAGACCCAGTACTTC
TRBD1,TRBJ1-1,13,few,TRBV20-1,CSAKSGGDTEAFF,TGCAGTGCCAAATCAGGGGGCGACACTGAAGCTTTCTTT
.,TRBJ2-5,14,.,TRBV20-1,CSAGGRGWGETQYF,TGCAGTGCAGGGGGTCGTGGGTGGGGAGAGACCCAGTACTTC
.,TRBJ1-2,13,few,TRBV30,CAWRLRGNYGYTF,TGTGCCTGGAGACTGAGGGGGAACTATGGCTACACCTTC
TRBD1,TRBJ1-5,18,few,TRBV6-1,CASRSGQGKAYSNQPQHF,TGTGCCAGCAGATCCGGACAGGGTAAGGCCTATAGCAATCAGCCCCAGCATTTT
.,TRBJ1-1,13,few,TRBV20-1,CSAPTGIKGEAFF,TGCAGTGCTCCCACAGGGATCAAGGGTGAAGCTTTCTTT
.,TRBJ2-5,15,.,TRBV3-1,CASSQGGDWIRTQYF,TGTGCCAGCAGCCAAGGGGGTGACTGGATTAGGACCCAGTACTTC
TRBD2,TRBJ2-1,15,few,TRBV7-2,CASSRRLAGVDEQFF,TGTGCCAGCAGCCGCCGACTAGCGGGAGTTGATGAGCAGTTCTTC
TRBD2,TRBJ2-4,15,few,TRBV4-2,CASSQEGGSSGIQYF,TGTGCCAGCAGCCAAGAGGGCGGGAGCTCAGGCATTCAGTACTTC
.,TRBJ2-3,15,.,TRBV29-1,CSVVSGARFTDTQYF,TGCAGCGTTGTGAGTGGGGCGCGTTTCACAGATACGCAGTATTTT
.,TRBJ2-2,15,.,TRBV5-1,CASSLNLANTGELFF,TGCGCCAGCAGCTTGAACTTAGCGAACACCGGGGAGCTGTTTTTT
TRBD2,TRBJ2-3,15,.,TRBV20-1,CSASKRETRTDTQYF,TGCAGTGCTAGCAAGCGGGAGACCCGCACAGATACGCAGTATTTT
TRBD2,TRBJ2-2,15,many,TRBV3-1,CASSGLAGAGGELFF,TGTGCCAGCAGCGGACTAGCGGGAGCGGGCGGGGAGCTGTTTTTT
TRBD2,TRBJ2-5,13,.,TRBV14,CASRVAGGETQYF,TGTGCCAGCAGGGTAGCGGGAGGAGAGACCCAGTACTTC
.,TRBJ2-5,14,few,TRBV5-6,CASSQPGLLETQYF,TGTGCCAGCAGCCAACCGGGACTTCTAGAGACCCAGTACTTC
.,TRBJ2-1,11,few,TRBV12-3/TRBV12-4,CASSLFDEQFF,TGTGCCAGCAGTTTATTTGATGAGCAGTTCTTC
TRBD2,TRBJ2-1,18,.,TRBV24-1,CATSDPFGGRAVRNEQFF,TGTGCCACCAGTGACCCCTTTGGCGGGAGGGCCGTAAGGAATGAGCAGTTCTTC
.,TRBJ2-7,14,.,TRBV29-1,CSVFPGLGFEEQYF,TGCAGCGTTTTCCCGGGACTGGGATTTGAAGAGCAGTACTTC
.,TRBJ2-3,14,.,TRBV11-3,CASSLVVVAGTQYF,TGTGCCAGCAGCTTAGTAGTTGTAGCAGGTACGCAGTATTTT
.,TRBJ1-1,13,.,TRBV7-9,CASSLGSGIEAFF,TGTGCCAGCAGCTTAGGGTCCGGAATTGAAGCTTTCTTT
.,TRBJ1-1,12,few,TRBV29-1,CSVEQSLGEAFF,TGCAGCGTTGAACAGTCCTTGGGTGAAGCTTTCTTT
TRBD1,TRBJ2-4,12,few,TRBV20-1,CSTGLQMNIQYF,TGCTCGACAGGGTTGCAGATGAACATTCAGTACTTC
TRBD2,TRBJ2-3,18,once,TRBV3-1,CASSPTSGTWGVTDTQYF,TGTGCCAGCAGCCCTACTAGCGGAACCTGGGGGGTAACAGATACGCAGTATTTT
TRBD2,TRBJ2-1,17,.,TRBV24-1,CATSDPLAGAMNNEQFF,TGTGCCACCAGTGACCCCTTAGCGGGAGCGATGAACAATGAGCAGTTCTTC
.,TRBJ1-2,13,few,TRBV11-2,CASSFPGLGDYTF,TGTGCCAGCAGCTTTCCGGGGCTCGGGGACTACACCTTC
.,TRBJ1-2,10,few,TRBV2,CASSDYGYTF,TGTGCCAGCAGTGATTATGGCTACACCTTC
TRBD2,TRBJ2-7,15,.,TRBV5-1,CASSWTSGSSYEQYF,TGCGCCAGCAGCTGGACTAGCGGGAGCTCCTACGAGCAGTACTTC
.,TRBJ1-6,15,.,TRBV3-1,CASRTGTLYNSPLHF,TGTGCCAGCCGAACCGGGACACTCTATAATTCACCCCTCCACTTT
.,TRBJ1-5,15,few,TRBV12-3/TRBV12-4,CASSFSGSSNQPQHF,TGTGCCAGCAGTTTCAGCGGGAGTAGCAATCAGCCCCAGCATTTT
.,TRBJ2-5,12,.,TRBV20-1,CSARDSPRGQYF,TGCAGTGCTAGAGATAGTCCCCGGGGCCAGTACTTC
TRBD2,TRBJ2-3,17,.,TRBV4-1,CASSRNVLAGITDTQYF,TGCGCCAGCAGCCGCAATGTACTAGCGGGGATCACAGATACGCAGTATTTT
TRBD2,TRBJ2-2,15,once,TRBV28,CAAKWGGALTGELFF,TGTGCCGCTAAGTGGGGGGGAGCCCTCACCGGGGAGCTGTTTTTT
.,TRBJ1-2,15,few,TRBV14,CASSRGTGANYGYTF,TGTGCCAGCAGCCGCGGGACGGGGGCTAACTATGGCTACACCTTC